The 12 T cell receptor beta chains presented below share a single source sample, sequenced in a study of PD-L1 blockade in urothelial cancer. The data were produced by immunoSEQ multiplex PCR, yet TCRdb's version contains in-frame clones alone and is incomplete. The sample records about 84,000 clones, roughly nine tenths being singletons. The source was PBMCs, collected around atezolizumab (anti-PD-L1) treatment. These receptors came from a man between 60 and 75 years old with urothelial cancer.

The chain combines TRBV11-3 with TRBJ2-1, with 7 bases aligning to TRBD2. This CDR3 is built from 15 residues. Germline V gene lookup returns CDR1 SGHNT and CDR2 YENEEA. The junction had 4 bases not matched to a gene; V was cut back by 1 base and J by 4 bases. DNA for the CDR3: TGTGCCAGCAGCTTAGTGTCTAGCGGATACAATGAGCAGTTCTTC. It encodes CASSLVSSGYNEQFF.

Here the CDR3 DNA reads TGTGCCAGCAGCGTAGAGGGGGCCTACACAGATACGCAGTATTTT. This gives the protein CASSVEGAYTDTQYF. V usage is TRBV9 and J usage is TRBJ2-3, with 7 bases fitting TRBD1. The V gene's germline CDR1 is SGDLS and CDR2 YYNGEE. The CDR3 contains 15 residues. V was clipped by 0 bases and J by 2 bases; unmatched bases: 3.

The chain carries TRBV6-5 and TRBJ1-1; D gene unclear. The CDR3 length is 15 residues. The V end was cut by 0 bases, the J end by 7 bases, with 15 bases between. CDR1 and CDR2 from the germline V gene are MNHEY and SVGAGI. The DNA for the CDR3 is TGTGCCAGCAGTTACTCATCAGGTCTAAGTATTGAAGCTTTCTTT. Its protein is CASSYSSGLSIEAFF.

The J gene is TRBJ2-4, the V gene TRBV5-6, with 11 bases that match TRBD2. After removal of 3 bases from V and 6 bases from J, the junction contained 8 bases not matched to a gene. The CDR3 runs 16 residues. Germline values: CDR1 SGHDT, CDR2 YYEEEE. The CDR3 DNA is TGTGCCAGCAGCTCACCGGGACTAGCGGACCTAAACATTCAGTACTTC. This codes for CASSSPGLADLNIQYF.

The rearrangement joins TRBV7-2 to TRBJ2-3, with D possibly matching TRBD2 (7 bases). Trimming shortened V by 5 bases and J by 4 bases, and 19 bases separated the two germline ends. The CDR3 is made up of 16 amino acids. Germline assignment: CDR1 SGHTA and CDR2 FQGNSA. CDR3 loop: CASSRGPRGGADTQYF. The CDR3 DNA follows: TGTGCCAGCAGCCGTGGGCCGAGGGGGGGGGCAGATACGCAGTATTTT. The full variable domain, its missing parts supplied by reference TRBV7-2 and TRBJ2-3, is GAGVSQSPSNKVTEKGKDVELRCDPISGHTALYWYRQSLGQGLEFLIYFQGNSAPDKSGLPSDRFSAERTGGSVSTLTIQRTQQEDSAVYLCASSRGPRGGADTQYFGPGTRLTVL.

V usage is TRBV7-2 and J usage is TRBJ2-5; TRBD2 matches 8 bases. Germline values: CDR1 SGHTA, CDR2 FQGNSA. The CDR3 is 18 residues long. Trimming at V came to 1 base and at J to 3 bases, leaving 13 bases not matched to a gene. CDR3 coding DNA: TGTGCCAGCAGCTTAGGCCAAGCGGGGGTCTCGCGGAAAGAGACCCAGTACTTC. The encoded protein is CASSLGQAGVSRKETQYF.

This chain uses TRBV4-1 with TRBJ2-2, with D maybe TRBD1 (6 bases). Germline V gene data show CDR1 as MGHRA and CDR2 as YSYEKL. CDR3 size: 14 residues. Trimming cost V 2 bases and J 3 bases, with 7 bases left between them. The CDR3 region is CASSQQGYTGELFF. CDR3 sequence (DNA): TGCGCCAGCAGCCAACAGGGGTACACCGGGGAGCTGTTTTTT.

The sample holds one count of this clone. V and J are TRBV5-6 and TRBJ2-4, with TRBD2 as a possible D gene (8 bases). CDR1 and CDR2 (germline): SGHDT, YYEEEE. Trimming took off 1 base at V and 8 bases at J, with 16 bases between the two ends. CDR3 length: 15 residues. The CDR3 coding sequence is TGTGCCAGCAGCTTGTTTCTTAGCGGGACAGACATTCAGTACTTC. This codes for CASSLFLSGTDIQYF.

A single count supports this clone. V is TRBV28 and J is TRBJ1-5; D is ambiguous. Germline values: CDR1 MDHEN, CDR2 SYDVKM. With 2 bases removed from V and 0 bases from J, the gap between germline ends came to 8 bases. The CDR3 length is 15 residues. DNA of the CDR3: TGTGCCAGCAGTTTAATCGGGTCTAGCAATCAGCCCCAGCATTTT. This sequence encodes CASSLIGSSNQPQHF.

The chain is built from TRBV7-2 and TRBJ1-3; D gene uncertain. With 5 bases removed from V and 0 bases from J, the gap between germline ends came to 11 bases. Looked up from germline, CDR1 is SGHTA and CDR2 is FQGNSA. The CDR3 is made up of 15 amino acids. Here the CDR3 DNA reads TGTGCCAGCAGCGAATCCTTCGGCTCTGGAAACACCATATATTTT. Amino acid sequence: CASSESFGSGNTIYF.

This sequence joins TRBV10-1 and TRBJ2-3; no clear D. The CDR3 has 13 amino acids. With 3 bases removed from V and 4 bases from J, the gap between germline ends came to 8 bases. Looked up from germline, CDR1 is WNHNN and CDR2 is SYGVQD (reference sequence). CDR3 sequence (DNA): TGCGCCAGCAGTGAACAAGCGCCAGATACGCAGTATTTT. Amino acid sequence: CASSEQAPDTQYF.

J is TRBJ2-1 and V is TRBV7-2; 8 bases match TRBD2. CDR3 length equals 15 residues. V lost 6 bases to trimming and J lost 5 bases; unmatched junction nucleotides: 9. Germline CDR1 reads SGHTA; CDR2 reads FQGNSA. Here the CDR3 DNA reads TGTGCCAGCAGACGAGCGGGAGTTGAGCACAATGAGCAGTTCTTC. Residues: CASRRAGVEHNEQFF.